This TCR beta chain emerged from a study of blood T cell repertoires in COVID-19. Study overall: The United States, Italy and Spain supplied acute and convalescent COVID-19 samples.

Cohorts were determined from participant-reported clinical history. Two consecutive negative NP/OP PCR tests, clearance, or resolved symptoms defined Cohort 3 recovery. As handled by the study authors: The authors estimated nucleated cell counts from reference gene primer amplification. Clones were sequenced by immunoSEQ multiplex PCR, and TCRdb holds only the in-frame ones, with some missing. V and J calls and clone size are given by that table; D and trimming were obtained from the DNA. The table includes approximately 330,000 clones, just under 90% detected once. This CDR3 has 16 amino acids. Per the germline V gene, CDR1 is SGHNT and CDR2 is YYREEE (reference sequence). Trimming removed 4 bases from V and 1 base from J; junction bases left unmatched: 6.

Sequenced material: PBMCs or T cells enriched from blood (not recorded which). The TCR originated in a woman in her twenties or thirties who had recovered from COVID-19. The chain joins TRBV5-4 to TRBJ2-1; 9 bases are shared with TRBD2. The CDR3: CASSTHSGRSYNEQFF. The CDR3 region has the DNA TGTGCCAGCAGCACCCATAGCGGGAGATCCTACAATGAGCAGTTCTTC.